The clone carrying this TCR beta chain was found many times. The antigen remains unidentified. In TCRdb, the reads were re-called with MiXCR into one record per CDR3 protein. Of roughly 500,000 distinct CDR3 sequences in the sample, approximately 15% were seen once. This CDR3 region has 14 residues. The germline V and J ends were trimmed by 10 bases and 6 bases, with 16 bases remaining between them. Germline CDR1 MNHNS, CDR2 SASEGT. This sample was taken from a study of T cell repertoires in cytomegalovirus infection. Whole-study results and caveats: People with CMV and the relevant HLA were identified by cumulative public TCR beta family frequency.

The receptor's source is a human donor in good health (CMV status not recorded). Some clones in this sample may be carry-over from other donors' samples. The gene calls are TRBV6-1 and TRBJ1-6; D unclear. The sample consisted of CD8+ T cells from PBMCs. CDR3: CAMGNAAPNSPLHF. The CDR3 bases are TGTGCCATGGGAAATGCGGCGCCTAATTCACCCCTCCACTTT.